This note documents a single T cell receptor beta chain sequence. These data originate in a study of blood T cell repertoires in COVID-19. Study details: Sites in the United States, Italy and Spain provided acute and convalescent COVID-19 samples. The cDNA or gDNA used as material had been derived from T cells, B-cell-depleted T cells, or PBMCs.

Patients at the Seattle site were enrolled during active infection and followed longitudinally. This CDR3 has 21 amino acids. V dropped 0 bases and J dropped 3 bases, with 28 bases sitting between them. The germline V gene encodes CDR1 SGDLS and CDR2 YYNGEE. In the source study's methods: Estimated nucleated cell counts came from reference gene primer amplification. Generated by immunoSEQ multiplex PCR, the TCRdb table keeps only in-frame clones and is missing some. The V and J calls and clone size are taken from that table; D and trimming were inferred from the DNA. The repertoire consists of around 310,000 clones, with about 90% occurring once and the leading ten covering under 1.1%.

The chain employs TRBV9 and TRBJ2-4; possible D gene TRBD2, 6 bases. Sample: peripheral blood. The origin of this receptor is a woman between 40 and 55 years old with COVID-19, enrolled during active disease. The chain's CDR3 is CASSVGLGVWRGADGKNIQYF. The CDR3 DNA follows: TGTGCCAGCAGCGTAGGGTTGGGGGTCTGGCGGGGAGCTGATGGCAAAAACATTCAGTACTTC.